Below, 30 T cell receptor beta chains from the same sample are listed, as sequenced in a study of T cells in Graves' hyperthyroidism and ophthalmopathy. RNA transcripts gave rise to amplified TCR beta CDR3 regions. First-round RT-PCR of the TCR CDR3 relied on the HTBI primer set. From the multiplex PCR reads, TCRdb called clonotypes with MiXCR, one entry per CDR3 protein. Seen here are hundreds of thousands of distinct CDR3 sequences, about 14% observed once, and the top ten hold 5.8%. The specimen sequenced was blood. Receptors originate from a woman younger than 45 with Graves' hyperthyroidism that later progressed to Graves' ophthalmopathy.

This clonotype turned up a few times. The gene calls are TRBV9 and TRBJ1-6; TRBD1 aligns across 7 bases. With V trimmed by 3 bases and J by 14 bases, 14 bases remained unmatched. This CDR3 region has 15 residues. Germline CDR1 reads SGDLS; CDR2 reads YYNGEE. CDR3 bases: TGTGCCAGCAGCGGCCGGACAGGCGCCGGGAGGGCCCTCCACTTT. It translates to CASSGRTGAGRALHF.

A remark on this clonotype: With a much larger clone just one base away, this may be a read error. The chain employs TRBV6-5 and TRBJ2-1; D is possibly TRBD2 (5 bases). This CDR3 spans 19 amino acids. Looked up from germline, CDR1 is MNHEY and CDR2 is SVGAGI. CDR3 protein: CASNYSNWGEAGTYNEQFF. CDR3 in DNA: TGTGCCAGCAATTACTCGAACTGGGGTGAGGCGGGTACCTACAATGAGCAGTTCTTC.

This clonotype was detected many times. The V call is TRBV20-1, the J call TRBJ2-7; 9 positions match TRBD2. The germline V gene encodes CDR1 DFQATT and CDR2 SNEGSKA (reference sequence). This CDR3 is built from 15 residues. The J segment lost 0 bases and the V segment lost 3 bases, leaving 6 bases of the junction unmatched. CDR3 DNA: TGCAGTGCTAGGAGTCTAGCGGGAAGCTCCTACGAGCAGTACTTC. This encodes CSARSLAGSSYEQYF.

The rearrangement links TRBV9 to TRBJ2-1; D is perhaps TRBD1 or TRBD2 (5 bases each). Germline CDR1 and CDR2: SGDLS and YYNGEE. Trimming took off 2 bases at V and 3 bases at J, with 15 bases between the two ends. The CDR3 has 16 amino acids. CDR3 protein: CASSVPRDADYNEQFF. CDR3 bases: TGTGCCAGCAGCGTCCCCCGGGACGCGGACTACAATGAGCAGTTCTTC.

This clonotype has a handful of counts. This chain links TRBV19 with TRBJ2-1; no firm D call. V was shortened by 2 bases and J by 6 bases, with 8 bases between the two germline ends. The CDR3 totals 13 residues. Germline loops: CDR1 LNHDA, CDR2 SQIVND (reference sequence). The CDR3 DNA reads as TGTGCCAGTAGTATAAGTGCCAGCAATGAGCAGTTCTTC. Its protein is CASSISASNEQFF.

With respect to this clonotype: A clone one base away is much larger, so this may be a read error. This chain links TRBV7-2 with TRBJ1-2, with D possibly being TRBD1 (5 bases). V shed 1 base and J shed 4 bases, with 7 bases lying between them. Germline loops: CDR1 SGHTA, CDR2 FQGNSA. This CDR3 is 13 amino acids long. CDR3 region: CASSLGDRYGYTF. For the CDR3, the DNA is TGTGCCAGCAGCTTAGGGGACCGCTATGGCTACACCTTC.

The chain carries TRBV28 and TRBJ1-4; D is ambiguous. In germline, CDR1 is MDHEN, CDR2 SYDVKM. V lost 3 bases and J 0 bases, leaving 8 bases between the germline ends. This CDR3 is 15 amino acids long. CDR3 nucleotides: TGTGCCAGCAGTTTGATTACTGCAACTAATGAAAAACTGTTTTTT. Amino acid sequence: CASSLITATNEKLFF.

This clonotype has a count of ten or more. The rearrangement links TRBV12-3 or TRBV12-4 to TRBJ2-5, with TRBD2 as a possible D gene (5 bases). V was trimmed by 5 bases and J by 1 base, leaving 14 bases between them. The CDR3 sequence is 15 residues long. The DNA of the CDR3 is TGTGCCAGCAGTAATGAGGGTCGAATCCAAGAGACCCAGTACTTC. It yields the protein CASSNEGRIQETQYF.

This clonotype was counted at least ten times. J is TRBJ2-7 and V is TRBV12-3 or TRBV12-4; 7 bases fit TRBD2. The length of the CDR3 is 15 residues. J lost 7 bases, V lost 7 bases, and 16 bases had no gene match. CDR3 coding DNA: TGTGCCAGCATCCAAGAAGCGGGACCCCCGGGGGAGCAGTACTTC. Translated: CASIQEAGPPGEQYF.

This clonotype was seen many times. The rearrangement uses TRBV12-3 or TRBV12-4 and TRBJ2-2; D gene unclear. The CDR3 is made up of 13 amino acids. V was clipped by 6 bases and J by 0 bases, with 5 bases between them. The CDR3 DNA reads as TGTGCCAGCAGCCGCCCGAACACCGGGGAGCTGTTTTTT. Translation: CASSRPNTGELFF.

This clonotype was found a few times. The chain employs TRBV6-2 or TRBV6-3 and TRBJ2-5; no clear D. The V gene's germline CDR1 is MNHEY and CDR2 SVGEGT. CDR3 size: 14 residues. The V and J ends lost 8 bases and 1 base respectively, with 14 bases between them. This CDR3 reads CASASDWLQETQYF. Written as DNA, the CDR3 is TGTGCCAGCGCGAGTGACTGGCTCCAAGAGACCCAGTACTTC.

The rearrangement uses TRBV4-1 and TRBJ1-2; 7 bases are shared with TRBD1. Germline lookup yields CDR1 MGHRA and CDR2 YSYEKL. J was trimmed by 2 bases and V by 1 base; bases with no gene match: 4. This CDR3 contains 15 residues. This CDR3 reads CASSQGGQDNYGYTF. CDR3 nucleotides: TGCGCCAGCAGCCAAGGAGGACAGGACAACTATGGCTACACCTTC.

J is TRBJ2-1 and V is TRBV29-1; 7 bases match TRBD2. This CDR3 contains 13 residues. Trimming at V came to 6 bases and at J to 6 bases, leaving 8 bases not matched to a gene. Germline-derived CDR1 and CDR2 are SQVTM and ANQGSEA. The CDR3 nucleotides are TGCAGCGTCCTAAGCGGGGACGTCAATGAGCAGTTCTTC. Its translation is CSVLSGDVNEQFF.

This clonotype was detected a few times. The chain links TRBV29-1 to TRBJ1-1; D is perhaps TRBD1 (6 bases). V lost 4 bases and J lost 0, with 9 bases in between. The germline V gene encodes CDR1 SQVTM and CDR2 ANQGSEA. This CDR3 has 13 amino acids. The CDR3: CSVGRQVNTEAFF. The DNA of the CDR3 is TGCAGCGTTGGCAGACAGGTGAACACTGAAGCTTTCTTT.

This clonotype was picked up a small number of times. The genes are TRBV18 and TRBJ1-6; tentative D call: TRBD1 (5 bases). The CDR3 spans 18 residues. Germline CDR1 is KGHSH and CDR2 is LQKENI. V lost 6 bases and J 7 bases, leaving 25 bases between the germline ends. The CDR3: CASSPSDPYRFTNSPLHF. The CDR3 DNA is TGTGCCAGCTCTCCGTCGGACCCTTACAGGTTTACAAATTCACCCCTCCACTTT.

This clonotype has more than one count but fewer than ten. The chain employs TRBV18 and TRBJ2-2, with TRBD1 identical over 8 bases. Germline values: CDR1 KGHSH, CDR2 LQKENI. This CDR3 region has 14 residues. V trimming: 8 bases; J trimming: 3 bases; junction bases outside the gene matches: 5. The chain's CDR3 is CASRQGADTGELFF. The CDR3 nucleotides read TGTGCCAGCCGTCAGGGGGCGGACACCGGGGAGCTGTTTTTT.

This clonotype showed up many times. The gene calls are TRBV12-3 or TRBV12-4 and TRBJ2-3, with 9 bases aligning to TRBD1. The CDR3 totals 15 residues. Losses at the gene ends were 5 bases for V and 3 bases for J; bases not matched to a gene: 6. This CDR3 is CASSLPGQGTDTQYF. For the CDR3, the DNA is TGTGCCAGCAGTCTCCCGGGACAGGGAACAGATACGCAGTATTTT.

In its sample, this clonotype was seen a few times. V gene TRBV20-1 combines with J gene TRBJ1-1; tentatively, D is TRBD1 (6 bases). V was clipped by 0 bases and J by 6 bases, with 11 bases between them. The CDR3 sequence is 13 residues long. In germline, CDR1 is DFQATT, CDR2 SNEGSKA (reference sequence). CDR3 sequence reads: CSARDRGWPEAFF. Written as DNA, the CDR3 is TGCAGTGCTAGAGACAGGGGATGGCCTGAAGCTTTCTTT.

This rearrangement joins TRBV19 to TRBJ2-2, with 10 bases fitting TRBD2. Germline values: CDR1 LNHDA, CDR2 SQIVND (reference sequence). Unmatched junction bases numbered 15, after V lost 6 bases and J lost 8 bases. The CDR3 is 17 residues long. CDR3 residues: CASSLPWSSGGRGELFF. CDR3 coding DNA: TGTGCCAGTAGCCTCCCATGGAGTAGCGGGGGGCGAGGGGAGCTGTTTTTT.

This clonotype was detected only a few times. CDR3 sequence reads: CASSQGVRYEQYF. As DNA, the CDR3 is TGCGCCAGCAGCCAAGGGGTCCGGTACGAGCAGTACTTC. This rearrangement joins TRBV4-3 to TRBJ2-7; no clear D. Germline V gene sequence: CDR1 LGHNA, CDR2 YSLEER. The CDR3 loop spans 13 amino acids. Trimming cost V 1 base and J 4 bases, with 8 bases left between them.

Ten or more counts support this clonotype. Written as DNA, the CDR3 is TGTGCCAGCAAACCGGGACAGGGGGCTTACGAGCAGTACTTC. Amino acid sequence: CASKPGQGAYEQYF. V gene TRBV11-2 combines with J gene TRBJ2-7; TRBD1 matches at 12 bases. This CDR3 region has 14 residues. The germline gives CDR1 SGHAT, CDR2 FQNNGV. Trimming removed 7 bases from V and 4 bases from J; junction bases left unmatched: 5.

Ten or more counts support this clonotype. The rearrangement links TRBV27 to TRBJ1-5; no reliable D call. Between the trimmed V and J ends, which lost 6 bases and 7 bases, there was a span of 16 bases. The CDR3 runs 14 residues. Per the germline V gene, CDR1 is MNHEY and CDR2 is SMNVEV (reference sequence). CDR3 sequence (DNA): TGTGCCAGCAGCCTCTCCAGTCAATGGCAGCCCCAGCATTTT. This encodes CASSLSSQWQPQHF.

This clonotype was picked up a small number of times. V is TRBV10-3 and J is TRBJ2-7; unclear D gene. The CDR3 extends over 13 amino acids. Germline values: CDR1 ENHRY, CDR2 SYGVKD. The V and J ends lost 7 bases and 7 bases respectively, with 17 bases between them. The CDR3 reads CAITEEVSGEQYF. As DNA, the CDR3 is TGTGCCATCACCGAAGAAGTATCGGGTGAGCAGTACTTC.

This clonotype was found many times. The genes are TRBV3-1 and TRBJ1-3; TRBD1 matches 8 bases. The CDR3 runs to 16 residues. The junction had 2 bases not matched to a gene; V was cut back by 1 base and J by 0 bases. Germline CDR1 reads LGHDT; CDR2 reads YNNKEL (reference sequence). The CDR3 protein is CASSQGGTGSGNTIYF. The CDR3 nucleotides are TGTGCCAGCAGCCAAGGCGGGACAGGCTCTGGAAACACCATATATTTT.

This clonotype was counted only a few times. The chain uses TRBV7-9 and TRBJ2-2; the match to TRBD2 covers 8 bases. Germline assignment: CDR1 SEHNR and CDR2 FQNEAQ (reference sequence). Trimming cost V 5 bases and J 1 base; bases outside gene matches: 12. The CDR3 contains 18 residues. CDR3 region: CASSPGNTSGVNTGELFF. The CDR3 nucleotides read TGTGCCAGCAGCCCAGGGAACACTAGCGGAGTGAACACCGGGGAGCTGTTTTTT.

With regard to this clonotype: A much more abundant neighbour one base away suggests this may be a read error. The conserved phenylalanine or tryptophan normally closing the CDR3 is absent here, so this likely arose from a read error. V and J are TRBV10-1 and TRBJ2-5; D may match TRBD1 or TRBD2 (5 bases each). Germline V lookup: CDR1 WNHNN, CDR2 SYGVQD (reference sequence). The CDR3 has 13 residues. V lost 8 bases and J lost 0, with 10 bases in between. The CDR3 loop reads CASSGGYQETQYL. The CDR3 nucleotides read TGCGCCAGCTCTGGGGGATACCAAGAGACCCAGTACCTC.

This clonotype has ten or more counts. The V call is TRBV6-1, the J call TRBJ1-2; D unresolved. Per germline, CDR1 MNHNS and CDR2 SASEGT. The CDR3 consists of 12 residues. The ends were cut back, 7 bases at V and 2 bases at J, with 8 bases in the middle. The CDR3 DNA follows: TGTGCCAGCAAGGACGGGAACTATGGCTACACCTTC. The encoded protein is CASKDGNYGYTF.

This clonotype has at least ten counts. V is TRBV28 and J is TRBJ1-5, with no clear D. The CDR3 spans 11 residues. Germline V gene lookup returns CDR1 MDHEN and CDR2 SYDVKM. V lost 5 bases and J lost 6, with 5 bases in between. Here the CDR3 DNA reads TGTGCCAGCAGTCCCGGTCAGCCCCAGCATTTT. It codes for CASSPGQPQHF.

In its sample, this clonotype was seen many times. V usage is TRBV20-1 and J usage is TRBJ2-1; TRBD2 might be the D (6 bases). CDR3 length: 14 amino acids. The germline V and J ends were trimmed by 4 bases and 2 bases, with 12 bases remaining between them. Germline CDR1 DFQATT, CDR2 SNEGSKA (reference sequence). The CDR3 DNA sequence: TGCAGTGCTACCGGGAGCGGTACCTACAATGAGCAGTTCTTC. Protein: CSATGSGTYNEQFF.

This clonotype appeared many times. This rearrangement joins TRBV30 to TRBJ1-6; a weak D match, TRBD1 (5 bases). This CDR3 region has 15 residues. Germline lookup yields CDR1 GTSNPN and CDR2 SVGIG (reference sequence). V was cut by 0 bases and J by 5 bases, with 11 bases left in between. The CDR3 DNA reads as TGTGCCTGGAGTGTACTCGACAGAAATAATTCACCCCTCCACTTT. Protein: CAWSVLDRNNSPLHF.